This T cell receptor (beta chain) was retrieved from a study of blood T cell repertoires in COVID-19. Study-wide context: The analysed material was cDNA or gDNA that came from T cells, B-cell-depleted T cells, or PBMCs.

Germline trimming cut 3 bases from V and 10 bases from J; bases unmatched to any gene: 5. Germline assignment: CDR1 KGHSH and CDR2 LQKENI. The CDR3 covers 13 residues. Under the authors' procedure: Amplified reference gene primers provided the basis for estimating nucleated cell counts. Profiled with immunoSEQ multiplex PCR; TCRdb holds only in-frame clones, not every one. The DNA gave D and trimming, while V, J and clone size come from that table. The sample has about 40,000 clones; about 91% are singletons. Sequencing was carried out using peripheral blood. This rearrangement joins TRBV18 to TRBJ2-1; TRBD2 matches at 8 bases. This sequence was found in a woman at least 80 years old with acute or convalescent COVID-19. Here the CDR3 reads CASSPLAGREQFF. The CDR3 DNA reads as TGTGCCAGCTCACCTCTAGCGGGTAGAGAGCAGTTCTTC.